A single sample is the source of the 12 T cell receptor beta chains below, sequenced in a study of technical replicates of blood from a few donors. Produced via immunoSEQ multiplex PCR; TCRdb's table is partial and in-frame only. The profile covers roughly 15,000 clones, with about 89% appearing a single time and approximately 9.9% taken by the ten largest. Sequencing was performed on PBMCs. Receptor source: a human donor in good health.

V and J are TRBV2 and TRBJ2-2; 9 nucleotides agree with TRBD1. Germline CDR1 SNHLY, CDR2 FYNNEI. The CDR3 extends over 14 amino acids. The V segment lost 9 bases and the J segment 4 bases; nucleotides outside the gene matches: 6. CDR3 residues: CASQQGASTGELFF. The CDR3, as DNA: TGTGCCAGTCAACAGGGGGCGTCCACCGGGGAGCTGTTTTTT.

The chain is built from TRBV11-2 and TRBJ2-1; D is perhaps TRBD1 (6 bases). V was trimmed by 0 bases and J by 4 bases, leaving 10 bases between them. This CDR3 has 15 residues. The germline gives CDR1 SGHAT, CDR2 FQNNGV. This CDR3 is CASSLEGRGYNEQFF. CDR3 DNA: TGTGCCAGCAGCTTAGAAGGCAGGGGATACAATGAGCAGTTCTTC.

The chain couples TRBV27 to TRBJ1-6; D is possibly TRBD1 (6 bases). Germline V gene lookup returns CDR1 MNHEY and CDR2 SMNVEV (reference sequence). V gave up 6 bases and J gave up 0 bases, with 12 bases separating them. This CDR3 has 16 residues. CDR3 loop: CASRPTGSSYNSPLHF. The CDR3, as DNA: TGTGCCAGCAGGCCGACAGGAAGCTCCTATAATTCACCCCTCCACTTT.

The chain has TRBV4-1 and TRBJ2-3; D unclear. The germline V and J ends were trimmed by 4 bases and 4 bases, with 12 bases remaining between them. Germline lookup yields CDR1 MGHRA and CDR2 YSYEKL. This CDR3 has 14 amino acids. DNA for the CDR3: TGCGCCAGCAGCCTTGCCGGCGCGGCAGATACGCAGTATTTT. Translated, it gives CASSLAGAADTQYF.

V is TRBV7-8 and J is TRBJ1-2; 8 nucleotides align to TRBD1. The CDR3 runs 13 residues. V gave up 5 bases and J gave up 6 bases; unmatched junction bases: 5. Germline-derived CDR1 and CDR2 are SGHVS and FQNEAQ. CDR3 coding DNA: TGTGCCAGCAGCCCATTACAGGGGGATGGCTACACCTTC. This sequence encodes CASSPLQGDGYTF.

This clone was seen a few times. V gene TRBV5-1 combines with J gene TRBJ1-1; tentatively, D is TRBD1 (5 bases). This CDR3 is built from 13 residues. CDR1 is SGHRS, CDR2 YFSETQ, per germline. V lost 3 bases, J lost 1 base, and 7 bases lay in between. CDR3 bases: TGCGCCAGCAGCTCGGGGGAGAACACTGAAGCTTTCTTT. It codes for CASSSGENTEAFF.

The CDR3 spells CAWSPLANEQFF. The CDR3 DNA is TGTGCCTGGAGTCCCCTTGCGAATGAGCAGTTCTTC. The chain employs TRBV30 and TRBJ2-1; unclear D gene. The CDR3 loop spans 12 amino acids. Trimming removed 2 bases from V and 7 bases from J, with 9 bases in between. CDR1 and CDR2 from the germline V gene are GTSNPN and SVGIG (reference sequence).

This clone was observed a handful of times. The rearrangement uses TRBV19 and TRBJ2-5, with a weak D call TRBD1 (6 bases). Germline lookup yields CDR1 LNHDA and CDR2 SQIVND (reference sequence). V lost 5 bases and J lost 5, with 15 bases in between. The CDR3 has 14 amino acids. The CDR3 DNA is TGTGCCAGTAGTCCTGGGGACCAGGGGGAGACCCAGTACTTC. As protein: CASSPGDQGETQYF.

This chain's CDR3 is CASSLVWGGTDTQYF. In nucleotides, the CDR3 is TGTGCCAGCAGCTTAGTATGGGGCGGCACAGATACGCAGTATTTT. The chain links TRBV11-2 to TRBJ2-3; possible D gene TRBD1, 5 bases. V was clipped by 1 base and J by 1 base, with 9 bases between them. The germline CDR1 and CDR2 sequences are SGHAT and FQNNGV. The CDR3 runs 15 residues.

The V gene is TRBV28, the J gene TRBJ2-7, with TRBD2 as a possible D gene (7 bases). CDR1 is MDHEN, CDR2 SYDVKM, per germline. Trimming took 5 bases from V and 4 from J, leaving 18 bases between them. The CDR3 has 15 amino acids. Written as DNA, the CDR3 is TGTGCCAGCAGTGGTCCGGGGGCGCGGGGGTACGAGCAGTACTTC. Its protein product is CASSGPGARGYEQYF.

V is TRBV5-1 and J is TRBJ1-2; TRBD1 aligns across 7 bases. The CDR3 is 14 residues long. The germline V gene has CDR1 SGHRS and CDR2 YFSETQ. V shed 1 base and J 6 bases; nucleotides not matched to a gene: 6. The CDR3 sequence: CASSLPGQINGYTF. The CDR3 bases are TGCGCCAGCAGCTTGCCGGGACAGATAAATGGCTACACCTTC.

The CDR3 region is CASSYDRRYGYTF. In nucleotides, the CDR3 is TGTGCCAGCAGTTACGACAGGCGATATGGCTACACCTTC. The rearrangement joins TRBV6-5 to TRBJ1-2; possibly TRBD1 for D (6 bases). CDR1 and CDR2 from the germline V gene are MNHEY and SVGAGI. CDR3 length: 13 residues. The ends were cut back, 2 bases at V and 5 bases at J, with 9 bases in the middle.